This T cell receptor (beta chain) was obtained from a study of blood T cell repertoires in COVID-19. The CDR3 is made up of 12 amino acids. Trimming took off 8 bases at V and 4 bases at J, with 12 bases between the two ends. Per the germline V gene, CDR1 is SNHLY and CDR2 is FYNNEI. Here immunoSEQ multiplex PCR was the method, and the copy in TCRdb shows in-frame clones only, minus some. Of over 250,000 clones in the sample, about nine tenths were seen once. Sequenced input: peripheral blood. The source is a man aged 50-59 years with acute or convalescent COVID-19. The rearrangement uses TRBV2 and TRBJ2-7, with unresolved D. The CDR3 bases are TGTGCCAGCTCCACTGAGACTTACGAGCAGTACTTC. Protein product: CASSTETYEQYF.